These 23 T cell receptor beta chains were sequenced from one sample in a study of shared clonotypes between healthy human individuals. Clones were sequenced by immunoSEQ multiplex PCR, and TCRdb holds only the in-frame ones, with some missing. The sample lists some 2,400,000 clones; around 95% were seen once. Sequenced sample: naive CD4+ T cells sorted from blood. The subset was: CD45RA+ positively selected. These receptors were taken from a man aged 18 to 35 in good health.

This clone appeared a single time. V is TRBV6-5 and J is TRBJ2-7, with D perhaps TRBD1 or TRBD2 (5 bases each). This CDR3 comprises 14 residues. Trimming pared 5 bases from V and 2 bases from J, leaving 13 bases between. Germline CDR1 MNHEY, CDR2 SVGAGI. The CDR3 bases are TGTGCCAGCAGTCCTGGGACGGACCCCTACGAGCAGTACTTC. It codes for CASSPGTDPYEQYF.

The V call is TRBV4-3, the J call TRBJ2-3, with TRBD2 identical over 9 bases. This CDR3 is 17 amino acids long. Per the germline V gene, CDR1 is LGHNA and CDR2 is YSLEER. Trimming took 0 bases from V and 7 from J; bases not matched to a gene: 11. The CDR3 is CASSQDHLAGSGYTQYF. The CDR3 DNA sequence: TGCGCCAGCAGCCAAGATCACCTAGCGGGGTCCGGGTATACGCAGTATTTT.

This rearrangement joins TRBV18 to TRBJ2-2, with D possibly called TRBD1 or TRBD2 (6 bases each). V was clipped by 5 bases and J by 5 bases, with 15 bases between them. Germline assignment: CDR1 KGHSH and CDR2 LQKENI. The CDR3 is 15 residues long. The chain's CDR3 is CASSAGEVKTGELFF. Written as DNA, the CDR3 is TGTGCCAGCTCAGCAGGGGAGGTGAAGACCGGGGAGCTGTTTTTT. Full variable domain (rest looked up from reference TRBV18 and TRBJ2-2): NAGVMQNPRHLVRRRGQEARLRCSPMKGHSHVYWYRQLPEEGLKFMVYLQKENIIDESGMPKERFSAEFPKEGPSILRIQQVVRGDSAAYFCASSAGEVKTGELFFGEGSRLTVL.

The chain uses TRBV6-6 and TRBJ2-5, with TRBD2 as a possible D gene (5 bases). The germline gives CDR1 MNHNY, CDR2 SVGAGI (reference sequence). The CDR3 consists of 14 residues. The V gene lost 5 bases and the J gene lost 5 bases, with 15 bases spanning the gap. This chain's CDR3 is CASSIQLGRETQYF. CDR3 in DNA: TGTGCCAGCAGTATACAACTAGGGCGGGAGACCCAGTACTTC.

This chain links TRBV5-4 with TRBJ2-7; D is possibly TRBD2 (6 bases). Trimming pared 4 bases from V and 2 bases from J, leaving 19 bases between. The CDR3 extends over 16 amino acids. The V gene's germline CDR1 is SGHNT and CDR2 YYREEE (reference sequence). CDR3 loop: CASSGMLGGLTYEQYF. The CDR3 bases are TGTGCCAGCAGCGGAATGCTCGGGGGACTGACCTACGAGCAGTACTTC.

This CDR3 reads CASSTIPGGRTEAFF. CDR3 in DNA: TGTGCCAGCAGTACAATCCCAGGGGGCCGGACTGAAGCTTTCTTT. The rearrangement uses TRBV6-4 and TRBJ1-1; 8 bases align to TRBD1. In germline, CDR1 is MRHNA, CDR2 SNTAGT. V trimming: 5 bases; J trimming: 5 bases; junction bases outside the gene matches: 10. The CDR3 extends over 15 amino acids.

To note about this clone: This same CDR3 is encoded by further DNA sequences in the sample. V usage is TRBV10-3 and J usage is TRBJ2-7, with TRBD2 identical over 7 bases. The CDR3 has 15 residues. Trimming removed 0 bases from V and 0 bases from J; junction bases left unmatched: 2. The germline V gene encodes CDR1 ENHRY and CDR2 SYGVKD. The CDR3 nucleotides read TGTGCCATCAGTGAGTCTGGCGGGAGCTCCTACGAGCAGTACTTC. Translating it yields CAISESGGSSYEQYF.

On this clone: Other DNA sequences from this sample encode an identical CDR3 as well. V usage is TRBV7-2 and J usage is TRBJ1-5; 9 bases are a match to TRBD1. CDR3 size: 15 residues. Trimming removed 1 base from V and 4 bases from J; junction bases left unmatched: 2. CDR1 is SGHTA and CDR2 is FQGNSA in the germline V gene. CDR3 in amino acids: CASSLVGQGNQPQHF. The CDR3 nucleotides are TGTGCCAGCAGCTTAGTGGGACAGGGAAATCAGCCCCAGCATTTT. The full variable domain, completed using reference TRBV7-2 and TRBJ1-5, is GAGVSQSPSNKVTEKGKDVELRCDPISGHTALYWYRQSLGQGLEFLIYFQGNSAPDKSGLPSDRFSAERTGGSVSTLTIQRTQQEDSAVYLCASSLVGQGNQPQHFGDGTRLSIL.

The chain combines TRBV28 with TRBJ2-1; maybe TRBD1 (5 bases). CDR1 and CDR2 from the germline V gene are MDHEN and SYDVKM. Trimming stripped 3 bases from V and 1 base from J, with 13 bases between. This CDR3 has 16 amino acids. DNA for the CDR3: TGTGCCAGCAGTTTCTTGCCAGGGTTGTCCTACAATGAGCAGTTCTTC. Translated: CASSFLPGLSYNEQFF.

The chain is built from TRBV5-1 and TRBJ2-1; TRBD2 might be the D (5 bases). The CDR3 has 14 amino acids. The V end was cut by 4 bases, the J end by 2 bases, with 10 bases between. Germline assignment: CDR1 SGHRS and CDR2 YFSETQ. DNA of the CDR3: TGCGCCAGCAGCAGTAGCGAACCCTACAATGAGCAGTTCTTC. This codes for CASSSSEPYNEQFF.

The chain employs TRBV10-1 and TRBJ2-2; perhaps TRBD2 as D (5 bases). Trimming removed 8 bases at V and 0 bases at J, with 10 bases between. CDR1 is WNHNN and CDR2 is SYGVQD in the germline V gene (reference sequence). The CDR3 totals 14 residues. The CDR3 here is CASGGPANTGELFF. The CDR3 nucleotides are TGCGCCAGCGGAGGACCCGCGAACACCGGGGAGCTGTTTTTT.

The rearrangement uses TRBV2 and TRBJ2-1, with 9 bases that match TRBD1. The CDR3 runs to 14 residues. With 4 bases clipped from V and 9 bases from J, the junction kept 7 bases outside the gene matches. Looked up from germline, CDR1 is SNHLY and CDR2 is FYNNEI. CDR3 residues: CASSVRDRESEQFF. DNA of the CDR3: TGTGCCAGCAGTGTAAGGGACAGGGAATCTGAGCAGTTCTTC.

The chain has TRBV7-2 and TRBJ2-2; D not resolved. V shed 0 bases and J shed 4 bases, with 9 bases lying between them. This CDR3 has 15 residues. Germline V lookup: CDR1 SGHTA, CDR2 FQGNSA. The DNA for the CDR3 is TGTGCCAGCAGCTTAGCGCTGGATGTCACCGGGGAGCTGTTTTTT. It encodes CASSLALDVTGELFF.

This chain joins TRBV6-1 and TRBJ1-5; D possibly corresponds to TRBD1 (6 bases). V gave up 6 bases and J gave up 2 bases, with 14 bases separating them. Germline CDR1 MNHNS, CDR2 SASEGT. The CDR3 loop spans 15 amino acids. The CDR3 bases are TGTGCCAGCAGAACAGGGTATCAGGGCAATCAGCCCCAGCATTTT. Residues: CASRTGYQGNQPQHF.

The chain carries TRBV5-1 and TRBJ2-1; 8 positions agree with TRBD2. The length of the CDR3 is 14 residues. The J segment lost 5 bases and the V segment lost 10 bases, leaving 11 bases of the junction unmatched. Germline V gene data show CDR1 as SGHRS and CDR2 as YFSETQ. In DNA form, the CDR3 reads TGCGCCGCCAAGCGGGGGTCCGACGACAATGAGCAGTTCTTC. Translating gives CAAKRGSDDNEQFF.

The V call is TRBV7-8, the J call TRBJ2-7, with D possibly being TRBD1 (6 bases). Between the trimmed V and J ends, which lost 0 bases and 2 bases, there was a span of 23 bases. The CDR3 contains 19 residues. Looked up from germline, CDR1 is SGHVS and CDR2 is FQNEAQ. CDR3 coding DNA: TGTGCCAGCAGCTTAGCCGGTATACAGGGCAGGGTAGGCACCTACGAGCAGTACTTC. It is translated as CASSLAGIQGRVGTYEQYF.

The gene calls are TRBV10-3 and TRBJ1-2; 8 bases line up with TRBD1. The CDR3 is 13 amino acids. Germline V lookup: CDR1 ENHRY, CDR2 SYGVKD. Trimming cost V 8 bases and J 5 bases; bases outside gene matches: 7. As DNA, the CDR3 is TGTGCCATCTCCCCGGACAGGGTATATGGCTACACCTTC. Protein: CAISPDRVYGYTF.

DNA for the CDR3: TGTGCCAGCAGCTTAACAGCAGGGTCAGACACCGGGGAGCTGTTTTTT. Its translation is CASSLTAGSDTGELFF. The chain carries TRBV11-3 and TRBJ2-2, with a possible D match to TRBD1 (5 bases). With 2 bases removed from V and 3 bases from J, the gap between germline ends came to 13 bases. CDR1 is SGHNT, CDR2 YENEEA, per germline. CDR3 length: 16 residues. Based on the CDR3 plus reference TRBV11-3 and TRBJ2-2, the full variable domain is EAGVVQSPRYKIIEKKQPVAFWCNPISGHNTLYWYLQNLGQGPELLIRYENEEAVDDSQLPKDRFSAERLKGVDSTLKIQPAELGDSAVYLCASSLTAGSDTGELFFGEGSRLTVL.

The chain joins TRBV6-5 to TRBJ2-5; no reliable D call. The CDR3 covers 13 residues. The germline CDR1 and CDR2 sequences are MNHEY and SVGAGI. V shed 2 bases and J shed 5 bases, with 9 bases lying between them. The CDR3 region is CASSYGSPETQYF. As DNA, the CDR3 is TGTGCCAGCAGTTACGGCTCCCCGGAGACCCAGTACTTC.

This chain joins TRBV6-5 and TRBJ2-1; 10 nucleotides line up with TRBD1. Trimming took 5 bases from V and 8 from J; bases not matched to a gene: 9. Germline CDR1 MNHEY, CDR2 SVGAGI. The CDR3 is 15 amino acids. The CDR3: CASSKGQGSGDEQFF. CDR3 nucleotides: TGTGCCAGCAGTAAGGGACAGGGGAGCGGGGATGAGCAGTTCTTC.

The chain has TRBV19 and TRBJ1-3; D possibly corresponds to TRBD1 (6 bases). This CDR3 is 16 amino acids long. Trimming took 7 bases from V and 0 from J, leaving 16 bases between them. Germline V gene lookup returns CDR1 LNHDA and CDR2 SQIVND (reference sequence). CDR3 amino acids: CASTLPGGFSGNTIYF. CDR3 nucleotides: TGTGCCAGTACCCTTCCCGGGGGCTTCTCTGGAAACACCATATATTTT.

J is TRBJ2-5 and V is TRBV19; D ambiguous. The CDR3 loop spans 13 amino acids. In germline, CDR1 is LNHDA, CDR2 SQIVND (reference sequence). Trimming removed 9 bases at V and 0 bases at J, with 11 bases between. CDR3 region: CASTPGDQETQYF. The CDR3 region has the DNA TGTGCCAGCACCCCTGGGGACCAAGAGACCCAGTACTTC.

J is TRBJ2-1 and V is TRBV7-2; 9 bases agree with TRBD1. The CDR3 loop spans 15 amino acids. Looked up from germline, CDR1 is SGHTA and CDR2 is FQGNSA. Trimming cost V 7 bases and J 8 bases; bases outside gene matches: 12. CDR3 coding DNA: TGTGCCAGCAAAACCGGGACAGGGTTTTCGGATGAGCAGTTCTTC. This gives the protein CASKTGTGFSDEQFF.